A single sample is the source of the 24 T cell receptor beta chains below, sequenced in a study of siplizumab effects on memory and regulatory T cells (dated by TCRdb to 2018 to 2020). Libraries came from the immunoSEQ multiplex PCR assay. The clones in this table, taken by TCRdb from immuneACCESS, are in-frame only. Not every clone is retained; where verified, under half of the shortfall comes from an unresolved V gene, and the cause of the rest is unknown. This sample is represented by over 80,000 clones; 85% to 95% of them were singletons. Of the sample, about 1.4% is held by the ten largest clones. The sequencing input was non-Treg CD4+ T cells sorted from blood. In the paper's terms, the cell subset or site label means: FACS-sorted unstimulated CD4+ non-regulatory T cells. Receptors originate from a human donor in good health.

The CDR3 region has the DNA TGTGCCAGTCGGTGGGGCCTCGGGGTGTCCGGGGAGCTGTTTTTT. It codes for CASRWGLGVSGELFF. The rearrangement joins TRBV19 to TRBJ2-2, with D perhaps TRBD1 or TRBD2 (5 bases each). The CDR3 runs to 15 residues. Germline assignment: CDR1 LNHDA and CDR2 SQIVND (reference sequence). V lost 8 bases and J 6 bases, leaving 19 bases between the germline ends.

V gene TRBV29-1 combines with J gene TRBJ2-7, with D possibly TRBD1 on 7 matching bases. Per germline, CDR1 SQVTM and CDR2 ANQGSEA. Deletions cut 4 bases from V and 2 bases from J, with 9 bases between. The CDR3 totals 12 residues. In DNA, the CDR3 is TGCAGCGTTGCAGGGGGGACCTACGAGCAGTACTTC. Protein sequence: CSVAGGTYEQYF.

J is TRBJ2-1 and V is TRBV5-1; 8 bases map to TRBD2. After removal of 4 bases from V and 7 bases from J, the junction contained 1 base not matched to a gene. The CDR3 spans 12 residues. Germline CDR1 reads SGHRS; CDR2 reads YFSETQ. The CDR3 nucleotides are TGCGCCAGCAGCCCGGGGGGGAATGAGCAGTTCTTC. This gives the protein CASSPGGNEQFF.

In regard to this clone: This CDR3 is also generated by other DNA sequences in the sample. This sequence joins TRBV5-1 and TRBJ2-5, with D perhaps being TRBD1 or TRBD2 (6 bases each). CDR1 is SGHRS, CDR2 YFSETQ, per germline. This CDR3 spans 13 amino acids. V lost 2 bases and J lost 4, with 9 bases in between. CDR3 sequence: CASSLGGGETQYF. In nucleotides, the CDR3 is TGCGCCAGCAGCTTAGGGGGAGGAGAGACCCAGTACTTC.

This clone was picked up a small number of times. V and J are TRBV7-3 and TRBJ1-1; D remains unclear. V was clipped by 3 bases and J by 2 bases, with 7 bases between them. Germline lookup yields CDR1 SGHTA and CDR2 FQGTGA. The CDR3 is made up of 13 amino acids. The CDR3 coding sequence is TGTGCCAGCAGCTTGGGGAGCAACACTGAAGCTTTCTTT. This encodes CASSLGSNTEAFF.

This sequence joins TRBV9 and TRBJ2-3; D is unclear. Germline CDR1 is SGDLS and CDR2 is YYNGEE. V gave up 3 bases and J gave up 6 bases, with 8 bases separating them. This CDR3 has 12 amino acids. CDR3 sequence: CASSARADTQYF. CDR3 nucleotide sequence: TGTGCCAGCAGCGCCCGCGCGGATACGCAGTATTTT.

The chain joins TRBV21-1 to TRBJ2-1; TRBD2 is the table's D call and was not checked against the DNA. TRBV21-1 is a known pseudogene. This CDR3 is built from 13 residues. The CDR3 spells CASSNRRKNEQFF. In nucleotides, the CDR3 is TGTGCCAGCAGCAATAGGAGGAAGAATGAGCAGTTCTTC.

As regards this clone: Additional DNA sequences in this sample encode the identical CDR3. The chain has TRBV4-1 and TRBJ2-5; 12 bases align to TRBD2. Trimming removed 1 base from V and 5 bases from J; junction bases left unmatched: 11. This CDR3 has 18 residues. Germline CDR1 is MGHRA and CDR2 is YSYEKL. CDR3 bases: TGCGCCAGCAGCCAAGGTCGGGCTAGCGGGAGGGCCGGTGAGACCCAGTACTTC. Amino acids: CASSQGRASGRAGETQYF.

The genes are TRBV30 and TRBJ1-2; 8 nucleotides match TRBD1. Trimming cost V 3 bases and J 2 bases; bases outside gene matches: 14. The CDR3 is 17 amino acids. From germline, CDR1 is GTSNPN and CDR2 SVGIG (reference sequence). CDR3 amino acids: CAWRKGQGGGSNYGYTF. The CDR3 DNA follows: TGTGCCTGGAGAAAAGGACAGGGCGGAGGATCAAACTATGGCTACACCTTC.

This clone is a singleton in its sample. The rearrangement links TRBV2 to TRBJ2-7; TRBD1 matches at 8 bases. The germline gives CDR1 SNHLY, CDR2 FYNNEI. CDR3 length equals 12 residues. After removal of 5 bases from V and 5 bases from J, the junction contained 2 bases not matched to a gene. Here the CDR3 reads CASSRQGHEQYF. The CDR3 nucleotides read TGTGCCAGCAGTCGACAGGGGCACGAGCAGTACTTC.

J is TRBJ2-7 and V is TRBV9, with TRBD1 matching 7 bases. Germline V gene sequence: CDR1 SGDLS, CDR2 YYNGEE. Germline trimming cut 4 bases from V and 3 bases from J; bases unmatched to any gene: 4. The CDR3 has 13 residues. CDR3: CASSPGQYYEQYF. The CDR3 nucleotides read TGTGCCAGCAGCCCGGGACAGTACTACGAGCAGTACTTC.

V is TRBV10-1 and J is TRBJ2-3; 7 bases are shared with TRBD2. The CDR3 covers 16 residues. The J segment lost 3 bases and the V segment lost 2 bases, leaving 8 bases of the junction unmatched. Germline CDR1 WNHNN, CDR2 SYGVQD (reference sequence). In DNA, the CDR3 is TGCGCCAGCAGTGAGGGCGCGGGAGTTATGACAGATACGCAGTATTTT. It yields the protein CASSEGAGVMTDTQYF.

Points on this clone: The same CDR3 arises from other DNA sequences in this sample as well. The V gene is TRBV7-3, the J gene TRBJ2-3; 8 bases are a match to TRBD1. Germline V gene sequence: CDR1 SGHTA, CDR2 FQGTGA. The CDR3 covers 15 residues. V lost 5 bases and J lost 1; bases outside the gene matches: 5. In nucleotides, the CDR3 is TGTGCCAGCAGCCCAGGACAGGGTGGCACAGATACGCAGTATTTT. Its translation is CASSPGQGGTDTQYF.

The J gene is TRBJ2-3, the V gene TRBV5-4; D may be TRBD1 or TRBD2 (5 bases each). Germline CDR1 is SGHNT and CDR2 is YYREEE (reference sequence). The CDR3 is 14 residues long. V shed 10 bases and J shed 0 bases, with 15 bases lying between them. In nucleotides, the CDR3 is TGTGCCGAGTCCCAACGGGGCAGCACAGATACGCAGTATTTT. Amino acids: CAESQRGSTDTQYF.

The chain's CDR3 is CASSSNPPNTEAFF. The CDR3 DNA reads TGCGCCAGCAGCTCGAACCCACCGAACACTGAAGCTTTCTTT. The chain couples TRBV5-1 to TRBJ1-1; D gene uncertain. CDR3 size: 14 residues. Trimming removed 3 bases from V and 1 base from J, with 10 bases in between. The V gene's germline CDR1 is SGHRS and CDR2 YFSETQ.

Only one count was recorded for this clone. The chain combines TRBV19 with TRBJ2-7, with TRBD2 as a possible D gene (5 bases). Trimming pared 5 bases from V and 3 bases from J, leaving 17 bases between. The CDR3 covers 15 residues. CDR1 LNHDA and CDR2 SQIVND come from the germline V gene (reference sequence). The CDR3 loop reads CASSSDSTSRYEQYF. In DNA, the CDR3 is TGTGCCAGTAGTTCCGACTCAACTAGTCGCTACGAGCAGTACTTC.

V usage is TRBV7-3 and J usage is TRBJ2-2; 9 bases are a match to TRBD1. Germline CDR1 SGHTA, CDR2 FQGTGA. The CDR3 extends over 15 amino acids. Trimming removed 5 bases from V and 6 bases from J; junction bases left unmatched: 7. CDR3 region: CASSNRDRASGELFF. The CDR3 coding sequence is TGTGCCAGCAGCAACCGGGACAGGGCTTCCGGGGAGCTGTTTTTT.

The CDR3 sequence: CATSPHHNEQFF. For the CDR3, the DNA is TGTGCCACCAGCCCTCATCACAATGAGCAGTTCTTC. The rearrangement uses TRBV15 and TRBJ2-1, with unresolved D. CDR3 length: 12 residues. V was shortened by 5 bases and J by 5 bases, with 7 bases between the two germline ends. CDR1 is LNHNV, CDR2 YYDKDF, per germline (reference sequence). Filled out from reference TRBV15 and TRBJ2-1, the complete variable domain reads DAMVIQNPRYQVTQFGKPVTLSCSQTLNHNVMYWYQQKSSQAPKLLFHYYDKDFNNEADTPDNFQSRRPNTSFCFLDIRSPGLGDTAMYLCATSPHHNEQFFGPGTRLTVL.

In its sample, this clone was seen once. The chain carries TRBV9 and TRBJ2-7; D unclear. The germline CDR1 and CDR2 sequences are SGDLS and YYNGEE. The V and J ends lost 1 base and 4 bases respectively, with 18 bases between them. The CDR3 extends over 16 amino acids. CDR3 nucleotides: TGTGCCAGCAGCGTAAGGGCCGATAAATCCTCATACGAGCAGTACTTC. This encodes CASSVRADKSSYEQYF.

This chain links TRBV30 with TRBJ2-7; D unresolved. The ends were cut back, 6 bases at V and 7 bases at J, with 19 bases in the middle. The CDR3 spans 13 residues. CDR1 and CDR2 (germline): GTSNPN, SVGIG (reference sequence). The CDR3 DNA is TGTGCCTGCGGATTTCTAGATGTGGGGGAGCAGTACTTC. Protein sequence: CACGFLDVGEQYF.

A single count supports this clone. The V and J genes are TRBV7-9 and TRBJ1-5; D is unresolved. CDR3 length equals 11 residues. V was pared by 2 bases and J by 9 bases, with 5 bases between. Germline V lookup: CDR1 SEHNR, CDR2 FQNEAQ (reference sequence). Here the CDR3 DNA reads TGTGCCAGCAGCTTAATCGGGCCCCAGCATTTT. It specifies CASSLIGPQHF. Full variable domain (outside the CDR3, taken from reference TRBV7-9 and TRBJ1-5): DTGVSQNPRHKITKRGQNVTFRCDPISEHNRLYWYRQTLGQGPEFLTYFQNEAQLEKSRLLSDRFSAERPKGSFSTLEIQRTEQGDSAMYLCASSLIGPQHFGDGTRLSIL.

The chain links TRBV19 to TRBJ2-1; 11 nucleotides agree with TRBD2. The CDR3 consists of 16 residues. Germline V gene sequence: CDR1 LNHDA, CDR2 SQIVND (reference sequence). Losses at the gene ends were 7 bases for V and 8 bases for J; bases not matched to a gene: 13. The CDR3 DNA is TGTGCCAGTACCAAGGGTGGGACTAGCGGTGAATATGAGCAGTTCTTC. Encoded protein: CASTKGGTSGEYEQFF.

The chain carries TRBV5-1 and TRBJ2-7; no reliable D call. There are 14 residues in the CDR3. Germline lookup yields CDR1 SGHRS and CDR2 YFSETQ. V was cut by 5 bases and J by 0 bases, with 12 bases left in between. CDR3 nucleotides: TGCGCCAGCAGGGTACGAGGAGCCTCCTACGAGCAGTACTTC. Its translation: CASRVRGASYEQYF.

The chain couples TRBV7-9 to TRBJ2-3, with 7 bases fitting TRBD1. CDR1 and CDR2 from the germline V gene are SEHNR and FQNEAQ (reference sequence). With 5 bases clipped from V and 4 bases from J, the junction kept 9 bases outside the gene matches. The CDR3 runs 15 residues. CDR3 nucleotides: TGTGCCAGCAGCCGGACAGGACAGCGAGCAGATACGCAGTATTTT. It encodes CASSRTGQRADTQYF. Variable domain in full (rest from reference TRBV7-9 and TRBJ2-3): DTGVSQNPRHKITKRGQNVTFRCDPISEHNRLYWYRQTLGQGPEFLTYFQNEAQLEKSRLLSDRFSAERPKGSFSTLEIQRTEQGDSAMYLCASSRTGQRADTQYFGPGTRLTVL.